This TCR beta chain comes out of a study of shared clonotypes between healthy human individuals. Study-wide points: Generation of non-shared clonotypes was less probable than generation of clonotypes shared by all four donors. Naive subsets, compared against memory subsets, generally had larger estimated richness values.

The count of this clone is one. Its antigen is still unknown. Repertoires were generated with immunoSEQ multiplex PCR, while TCRdb's copy carries only in-frame clones and drops some. Of fewer than 3 million clones listed, 85% to 95% are singletons. Germline values: CDR1 MNHNY, CDR2 SVGAGI (reference sequence). The CDR3 spans 12 residues. The V and J ends lost 6 bases and 3 bases respectively, with 9 bases between them. The sample comprised naive CD4+ T cells from PBMCs. Stated subset: CD45RA+ positively selected. The rearrangement joins TRBV6-6 to TRBJ2-7; D unresolved. The sequence came from a man younger than 30 in good health. Some clones in this sample may be carry-over from other donors' samples. The CDR3 sequence is CASSRNNYEQYF. In DNA form, the CDR3 reads TGTGCCAGCAGCAGAAACAACTACGAGCAGTACTTC.